The text below deals with one T cell receptor beta chain. Its antigen is unknown. Healthy controls were blood donor buffy coats. The data were produced by immunoSEQ multiplex PCR, yet TCRdb's version contains in-frame clones alone and is incomplete. The sample has around 31,000 clones; around 67% are singletons. The sample originates from a study of STAT5B mutations in CD4+ large granular lymphocyte leukemia. Notes on the study in general: Patient CD4-sorted repertoires looked more clonal than healthy CD4+ repertoires, even without putative leukemic clones.

Sequencing was performed on CD4+ T cells from blood buffy coats. The origin of this receptor is a human donor in good health.

The CDR3 spells CSAGQGEFNGYTF. The CDR3 DNA is TGCAGCGCCGGACAGGGTGAATTTAATGGCTACACCTTC. This chain links TRBV29-1 with TRBJ1-2, with 8 bases matching TRBD1. Germline values: CDR1 SQVTM, CDR2 ANQGSEA. Losses at the gene ends were 7 bases for V and 6 bases for J; bases not matched to a gene: 10. This CDR3 comprises 13 residues.